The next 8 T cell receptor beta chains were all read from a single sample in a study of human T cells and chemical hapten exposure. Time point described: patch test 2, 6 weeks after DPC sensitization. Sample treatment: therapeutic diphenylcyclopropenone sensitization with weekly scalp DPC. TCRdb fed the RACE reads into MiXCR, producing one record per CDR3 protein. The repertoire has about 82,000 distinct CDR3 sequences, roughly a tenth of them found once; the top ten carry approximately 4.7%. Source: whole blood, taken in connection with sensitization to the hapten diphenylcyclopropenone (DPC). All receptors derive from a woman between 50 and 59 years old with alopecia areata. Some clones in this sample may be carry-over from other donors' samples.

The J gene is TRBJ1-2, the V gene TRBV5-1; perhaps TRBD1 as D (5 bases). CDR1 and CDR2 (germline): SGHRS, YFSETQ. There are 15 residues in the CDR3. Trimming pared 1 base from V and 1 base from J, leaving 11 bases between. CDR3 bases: TGCGCCAGCAGCTTGTCCCAGGGCAGTAACTATGGCTACACCTTC. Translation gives CASSLSQGSNYGYTF.

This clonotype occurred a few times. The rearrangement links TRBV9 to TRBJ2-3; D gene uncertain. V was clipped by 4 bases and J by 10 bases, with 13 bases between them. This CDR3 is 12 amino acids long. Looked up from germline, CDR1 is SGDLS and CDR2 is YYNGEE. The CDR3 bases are TGTGCCAGCAGCCCCATTGAGCGCCCGCAGTATTTT. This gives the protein CASSPIERPQYF.

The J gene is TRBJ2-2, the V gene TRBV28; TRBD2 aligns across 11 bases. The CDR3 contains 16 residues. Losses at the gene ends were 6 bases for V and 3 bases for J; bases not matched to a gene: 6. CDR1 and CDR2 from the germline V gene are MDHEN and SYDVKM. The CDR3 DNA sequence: TGTGCCAGCAGGGAGACTAGCGGGACCTACACCGGGGAGCTGTTTTTT. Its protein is CASRETSGTYTGELFF. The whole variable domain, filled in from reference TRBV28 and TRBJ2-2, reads DVKVTQSSRYLVKRTGEKVFLECVQDMDHENMFWYRQDPGLGLRLIYFSYDVKMKEKGDIPEGYSVSREKKERFSLILESASTNQTSMYLCASRETSGTYTGELFFGEGSRLTVL.

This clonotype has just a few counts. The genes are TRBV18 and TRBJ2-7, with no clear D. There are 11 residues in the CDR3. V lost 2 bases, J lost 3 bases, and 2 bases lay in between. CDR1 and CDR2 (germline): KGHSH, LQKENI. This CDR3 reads CASSPNYEQYF. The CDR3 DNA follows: TGTGCCAGCTCACCAAACTACGAGCAGTACTTC.

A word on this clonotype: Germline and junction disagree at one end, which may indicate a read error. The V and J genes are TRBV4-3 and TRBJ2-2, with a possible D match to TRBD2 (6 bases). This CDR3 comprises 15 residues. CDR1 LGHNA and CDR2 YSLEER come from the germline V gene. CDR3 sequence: CASSQRLVNIGELFF. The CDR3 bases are TGCGCCAGCAGCCAGAGACTAGTGAACATCGGGGAGCTGTTTTTT.

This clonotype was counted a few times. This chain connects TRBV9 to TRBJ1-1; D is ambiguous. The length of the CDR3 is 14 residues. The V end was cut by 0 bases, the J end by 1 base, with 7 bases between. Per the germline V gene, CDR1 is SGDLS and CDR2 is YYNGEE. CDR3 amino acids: CASSVVSGNTEAFF. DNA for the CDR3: TGTGCCAGCAGCGTAGTTTCAGGGAACACTGAAGCTTTCTTT.

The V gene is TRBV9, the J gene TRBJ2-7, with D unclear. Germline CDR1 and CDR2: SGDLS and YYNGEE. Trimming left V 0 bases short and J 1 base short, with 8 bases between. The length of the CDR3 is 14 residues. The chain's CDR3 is CASSVGHGSYEQYF. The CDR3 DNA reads TGTGCCAGCAGCGTAGGTCACGGATCCTACGAGCAGTACTTC.

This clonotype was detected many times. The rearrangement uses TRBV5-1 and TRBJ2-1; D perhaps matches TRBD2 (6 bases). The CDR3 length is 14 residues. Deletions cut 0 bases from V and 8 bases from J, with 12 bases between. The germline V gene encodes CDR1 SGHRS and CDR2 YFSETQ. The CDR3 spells CASSLELALDEQFF. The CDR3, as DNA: TGCGCCAGCAGCTTGGAACTAGCCCTCGATGAGCAGTTCTTC.